The present T cell receptor (beta chain) was sequenced within a study of blood T cells in healthy people across ages. Each of the donors had 8 to 10 milliliters of peripheral blood drawn into EDTA-treated Vacutainer tubes. Of note for this clonotype: The antigen is unknown.

The authors ran a second PCR of 7 to 11 cycles using a sample-barcoded 5' primer and a J-beta primer mix. Using its own MiXCR run on the 5' RACE reads, TCRdb lists one record per CDR3 protein. Of over 1,300,000 distinct CDR3 sequences in the sample, approximately 59% were seen once. The CDR3 totals 17 residues. Looked up from germline, CDR1 is DFQATT and CDR2 is SNEGSKA (reference sequence). Study-wide points: Underestimates were what the diversity estimates from one million T cells were considered to be. Strong correlation linked observed beta diversity and percent naive T cells. The study could not conclusively compare naive and antigen-experienced cells, given its unsorted PBMCs.

The rearrangement links TRBV20-1 to TRBJ2-5, with 11 bases identical to TRBD2. The DNA end lines up better with TRBJ2-7; the J call may be wrong. This clonotype originated in a man aged 18 to 30 in good health. Sequenced input: blood. Here the CDR3 DNA reads TGCAGTGCTAGAGTTGTTAGCGGGAGGGCCTTCAGTTACGAGCAGTACTTC. Its translation is CSARVVSGRAFSYEQYF.